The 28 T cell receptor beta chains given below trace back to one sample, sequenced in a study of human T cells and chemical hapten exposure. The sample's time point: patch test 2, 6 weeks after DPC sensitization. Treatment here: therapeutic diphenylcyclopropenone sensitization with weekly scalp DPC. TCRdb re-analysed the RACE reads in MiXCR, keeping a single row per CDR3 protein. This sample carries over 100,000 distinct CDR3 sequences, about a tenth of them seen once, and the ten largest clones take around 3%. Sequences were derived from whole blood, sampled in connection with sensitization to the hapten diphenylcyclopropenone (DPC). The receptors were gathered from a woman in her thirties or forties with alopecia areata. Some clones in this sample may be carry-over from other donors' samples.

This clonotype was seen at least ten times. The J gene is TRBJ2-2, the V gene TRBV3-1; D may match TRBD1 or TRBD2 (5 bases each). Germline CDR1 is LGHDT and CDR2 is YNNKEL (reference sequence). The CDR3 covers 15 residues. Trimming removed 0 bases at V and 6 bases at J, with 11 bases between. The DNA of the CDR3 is TGTGCCAGCAGCCAAGAGGCAGGGACGCCCGGGGAGCTGTTTTTT. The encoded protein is CASSQEAGTPGELFF.

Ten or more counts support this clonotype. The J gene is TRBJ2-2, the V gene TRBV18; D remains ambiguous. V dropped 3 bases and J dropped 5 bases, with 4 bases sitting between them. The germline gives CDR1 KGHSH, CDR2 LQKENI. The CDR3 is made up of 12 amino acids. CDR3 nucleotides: TGTGCCAGCTCACCCATGACCGGGGAGCTGTTTTTT. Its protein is CASSPMTGELFF.

The DNA for the CDR3 is TGCAGCGTTAGCCCCGGTCAAGGGTGGACCGGGGAGCTGTTTTTT. Residues: CSVSPGQGWTGELFF. This chain links TRBV29-1 with TRBJ2-2; no firm D call. The CDR3 runs 15 residues. V gave up 5 bases and J gave up 5 bases, with 18 bases separating them. Germline assignment: CDR1 SQVTM and CDR2 ANQGSEA.

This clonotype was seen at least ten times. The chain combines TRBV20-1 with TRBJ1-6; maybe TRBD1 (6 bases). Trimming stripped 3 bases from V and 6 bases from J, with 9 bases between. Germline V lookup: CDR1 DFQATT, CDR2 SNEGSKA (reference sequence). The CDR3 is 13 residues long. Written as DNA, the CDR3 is TGCAGTGCTAGGAGGGGGGGTAATTCACCCCTCCACTTT. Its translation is CSARRGGNSPLHF.

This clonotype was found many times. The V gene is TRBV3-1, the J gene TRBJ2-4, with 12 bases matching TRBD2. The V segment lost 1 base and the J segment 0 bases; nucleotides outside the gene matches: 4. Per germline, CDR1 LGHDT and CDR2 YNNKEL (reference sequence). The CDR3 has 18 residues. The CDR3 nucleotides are TGTGCCAGCAGCCAAGGACTAGCGGGGGCCTTAGCCAAAAACATTCAGTACTTC. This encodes CASSQGLAGALAKNIQYF.

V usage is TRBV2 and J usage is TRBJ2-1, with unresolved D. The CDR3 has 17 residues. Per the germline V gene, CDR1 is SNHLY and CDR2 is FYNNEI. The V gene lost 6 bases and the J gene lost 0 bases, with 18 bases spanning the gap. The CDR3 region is CASRSNRALSSYNEQFF. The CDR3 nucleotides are TGTGCCAGCAGGTCCAACAGAGCCTTGAGCTCCTACAATGAGCAGTTCTTC.

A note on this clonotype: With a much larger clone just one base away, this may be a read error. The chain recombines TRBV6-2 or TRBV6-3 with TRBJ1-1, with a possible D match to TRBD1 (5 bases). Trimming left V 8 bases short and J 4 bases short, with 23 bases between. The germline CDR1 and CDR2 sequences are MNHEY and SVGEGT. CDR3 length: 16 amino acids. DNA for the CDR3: TGTGCCAGCGGCCCTACTTTGGGGTTTGGGGGCACTGAAGCTTTCTTT. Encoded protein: CASGPTLGFGGTEAFF.

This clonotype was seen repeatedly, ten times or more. CDR3 sequence: CASSLGKTQYF. For the CDR3, the DNA is TGTGCCAGCAGTTTGGGAAAGACCCAGTACTTC. The chain is built from TRBV27 and TRBJ2-5; D is unresolved. The CDR3 is 11 amino acids. Germline V CDR1 and CDR2: MNHEY, SMNVEV (reference sequence). The germline V and J ends were trimmed by 3 bases and 6 bases, with 5 bases remaining between them.

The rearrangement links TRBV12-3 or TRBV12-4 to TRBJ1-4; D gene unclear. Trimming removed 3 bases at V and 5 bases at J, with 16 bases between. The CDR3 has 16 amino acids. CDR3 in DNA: TGTGCCAGCAGTTTTAGGGTGGGAAGGGTGAATGAAAAACTGTTTTTT. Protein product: CASSFRVGRVNEKLFF.

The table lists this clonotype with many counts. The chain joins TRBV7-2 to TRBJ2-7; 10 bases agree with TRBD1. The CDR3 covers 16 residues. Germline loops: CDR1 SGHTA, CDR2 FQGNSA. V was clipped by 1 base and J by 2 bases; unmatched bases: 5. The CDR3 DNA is TGTGCCAGCAGCTTAGATTTGGGGACAGGGGCCTACGAGCAGTACTTC. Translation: CASSLDLGTGAYEQYF.

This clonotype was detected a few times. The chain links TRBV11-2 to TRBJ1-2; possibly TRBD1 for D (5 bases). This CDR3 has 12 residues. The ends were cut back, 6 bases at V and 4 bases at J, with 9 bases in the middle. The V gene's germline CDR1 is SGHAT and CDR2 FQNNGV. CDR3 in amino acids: CASRGGGYGYTF. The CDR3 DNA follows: TGTGCCAGCAGGGGGGGTGGCTATGGCTACACCTTC.

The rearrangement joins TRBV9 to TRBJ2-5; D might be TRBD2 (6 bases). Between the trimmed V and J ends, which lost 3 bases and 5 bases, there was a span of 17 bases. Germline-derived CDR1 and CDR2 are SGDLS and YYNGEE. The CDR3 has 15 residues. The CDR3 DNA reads TGTGCCAGCAGCGGTACAGGACTACCTATTGAGACCCAGTACTTC. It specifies CASSGTGLPIETQYF.

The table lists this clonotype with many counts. CDR3 loop: CASSSATGREQYF. The CDR3 nucleotides are TGTGCCAGCAGTTCCGCGACAGGGCGCGAGCAGTACTTC. This rearrangement joins TRBV6-5 to TRBJ2-7, with 7 nucleotides matching TRBD1. Germline values: CDR1 MNHEY, CDR2 SVGAGI. This CDR3 comprises 13 residues. The junction had 6 bases not matched to a gene; V was cut back by 4 bases and J by 6 bases.

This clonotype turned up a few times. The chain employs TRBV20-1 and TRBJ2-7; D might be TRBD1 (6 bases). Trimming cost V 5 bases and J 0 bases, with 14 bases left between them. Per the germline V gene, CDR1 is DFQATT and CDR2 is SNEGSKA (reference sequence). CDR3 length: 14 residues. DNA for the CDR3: TGCAGTGCTCAGGGGCTCCGGGACTCCTACGAGCAGTACTTC. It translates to CSAQGLRDSYEQYF.

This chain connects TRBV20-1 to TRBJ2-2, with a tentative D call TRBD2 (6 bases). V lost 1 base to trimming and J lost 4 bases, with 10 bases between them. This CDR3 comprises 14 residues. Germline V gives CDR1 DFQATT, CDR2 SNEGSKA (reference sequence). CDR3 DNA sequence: TGCAGTGCTAGAGTATTCGGGGGCACCGGGGAGCTGTTTTTT. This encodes CSARVFGGTGELFF.

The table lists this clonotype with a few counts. In DNA, the CDR3 is TGTGCCAGCAGCTACAGGGGTTCGAACACCGGGGAGCTGTTTTTT. Its protein is CASSYRGSNTGELFF. The chain uses TRBV5-5 and TRBJ2-2, with TRBD1 matching 7 bases. After removal of 3 bases from V and 0 bases from J, the junction contained 2 bases not matched to a gene. The CDR3 totals 15 residues. The germline gives CDR1 SGHKS, CDR2 YYEKEE (reference sequence).

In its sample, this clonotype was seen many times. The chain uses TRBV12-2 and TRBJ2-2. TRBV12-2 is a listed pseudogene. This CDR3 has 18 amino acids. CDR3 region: CASRLLDTAFANTGELFF. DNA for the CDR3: TGTGCAAGTCGCCTTCTCGACACGGCATTCGCGAACACCGGGGAGCTGTTTTTT.

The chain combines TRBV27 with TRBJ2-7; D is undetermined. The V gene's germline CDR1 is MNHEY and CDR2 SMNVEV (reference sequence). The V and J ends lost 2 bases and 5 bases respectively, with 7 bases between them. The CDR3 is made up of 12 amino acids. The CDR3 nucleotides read TGTGCCAGCAGTTTAAACCCCCACGAGCAGTACTTC. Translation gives CASSLNPHEQYF.

The CDR3 DNA reads TGTGCCAGCAGTCAAGAACCAGACAGAACAGATACGCAGTATTTT. This gives the protein CASSQEPDRTDTQYF. The chain has TRBV28 and TRBJ2-3; D may be TRBD1 (5 bases). Trimming removed 5 bases from V and 3 bases from J, with 15 bases in between. CDR1 MDHEN and CDR2 SYDVKM come from the germline V gene. This CDR3 comprises 15 residues.

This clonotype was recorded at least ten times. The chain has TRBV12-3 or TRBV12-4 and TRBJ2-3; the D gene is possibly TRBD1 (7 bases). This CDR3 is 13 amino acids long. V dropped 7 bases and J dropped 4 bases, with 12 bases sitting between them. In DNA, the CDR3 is TGTGCCAGCACGGAGGGGGCGTCAGATACGCAGTATTTT. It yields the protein CASTEGASDTQYF.

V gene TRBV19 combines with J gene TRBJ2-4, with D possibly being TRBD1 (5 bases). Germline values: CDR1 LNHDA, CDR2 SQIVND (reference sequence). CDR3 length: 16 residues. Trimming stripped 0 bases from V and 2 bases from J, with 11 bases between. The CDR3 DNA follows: TGTGCCAGTAGTATAGACCGACAGACCCCCAAAAACATTCAGTACTTC. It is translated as CASSIDRQTPKNIQYF.

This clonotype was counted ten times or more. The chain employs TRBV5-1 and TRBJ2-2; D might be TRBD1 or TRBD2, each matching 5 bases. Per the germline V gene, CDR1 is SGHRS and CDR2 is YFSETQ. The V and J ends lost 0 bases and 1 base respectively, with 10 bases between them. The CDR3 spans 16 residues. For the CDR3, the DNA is TGCGCCAGCAGCTTGGCGGGGACGGGGAACACCGGGGAGCTGTTTTTT. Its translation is CASSLAGTGNTGELFF.

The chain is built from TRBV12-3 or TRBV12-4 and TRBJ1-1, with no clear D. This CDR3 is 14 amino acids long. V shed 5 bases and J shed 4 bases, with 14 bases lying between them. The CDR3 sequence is CASSQQAGSTEAFF. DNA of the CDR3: TGTGCCAGCAGTCAGCAGGCGGGAAGCACTGAAGCTTTCTTT.

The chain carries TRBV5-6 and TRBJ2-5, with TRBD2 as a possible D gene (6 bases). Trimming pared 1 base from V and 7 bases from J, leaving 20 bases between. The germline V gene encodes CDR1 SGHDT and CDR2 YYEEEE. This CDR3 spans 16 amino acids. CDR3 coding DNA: TGTGCCAGCAGCTTGTTAGCGAGCTCACTGGGGGGGACCCAGTACTTC. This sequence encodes CASSLLASSLGGTQYF.

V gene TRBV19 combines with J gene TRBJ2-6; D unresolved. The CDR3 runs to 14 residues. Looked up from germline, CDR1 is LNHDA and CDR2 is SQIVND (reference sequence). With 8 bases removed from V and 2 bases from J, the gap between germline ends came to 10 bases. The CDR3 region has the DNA TGTGCCAGTGAGAATTTAGCTGGGGCCAACGTCCTGACTTTC. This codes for CASENLAGANVLTF.

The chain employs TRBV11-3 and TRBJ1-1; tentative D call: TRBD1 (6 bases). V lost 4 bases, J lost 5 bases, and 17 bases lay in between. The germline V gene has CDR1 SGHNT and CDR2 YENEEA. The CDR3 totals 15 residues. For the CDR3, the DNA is TGTGCCAGCAGCTCCCACCACAGGGACGGTACTGAAGCTTTCTTT. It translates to CASSSHHRDGTEAFF.

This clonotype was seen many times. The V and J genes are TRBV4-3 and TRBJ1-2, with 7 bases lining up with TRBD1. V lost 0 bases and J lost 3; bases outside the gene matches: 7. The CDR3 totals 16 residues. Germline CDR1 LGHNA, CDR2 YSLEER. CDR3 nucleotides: TGCGCCAGCAGCCAAGATCCCTCAGGGGGTCACTATGGCTACACCTTC. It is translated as CASSQDPSGGHYGYTF.

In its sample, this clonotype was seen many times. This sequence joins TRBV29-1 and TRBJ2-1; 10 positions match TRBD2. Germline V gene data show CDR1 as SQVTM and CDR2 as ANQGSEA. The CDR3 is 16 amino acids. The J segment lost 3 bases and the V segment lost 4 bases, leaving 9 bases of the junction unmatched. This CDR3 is CSVAGETSGVYNEQFF. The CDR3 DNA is TGCAGCGTTGCCGGGGAAACTAGCGGGGTCTACAATGAGCAGTTCTTC.